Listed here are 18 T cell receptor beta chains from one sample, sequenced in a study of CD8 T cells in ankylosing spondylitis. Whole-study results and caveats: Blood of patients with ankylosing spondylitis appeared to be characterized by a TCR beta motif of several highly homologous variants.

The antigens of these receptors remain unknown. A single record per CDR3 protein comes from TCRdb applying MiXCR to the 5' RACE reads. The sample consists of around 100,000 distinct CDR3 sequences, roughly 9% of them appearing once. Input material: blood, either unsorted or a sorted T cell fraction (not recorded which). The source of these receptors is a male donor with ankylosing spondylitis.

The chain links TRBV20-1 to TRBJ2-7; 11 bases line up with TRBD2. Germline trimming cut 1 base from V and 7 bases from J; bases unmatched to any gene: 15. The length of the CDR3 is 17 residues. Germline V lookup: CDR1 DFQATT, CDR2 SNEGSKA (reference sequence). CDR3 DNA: TGCAGTGCTAGAGGGGATACGACTAGCGGGATCCCCCAAGAGCAGTACGTC. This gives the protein CSARGDTTSGIPQEQYV.

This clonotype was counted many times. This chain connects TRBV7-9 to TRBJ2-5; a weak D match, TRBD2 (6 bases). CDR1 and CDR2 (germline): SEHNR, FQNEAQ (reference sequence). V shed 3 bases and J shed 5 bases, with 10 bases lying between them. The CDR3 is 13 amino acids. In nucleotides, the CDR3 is TGTGCCAGCAGCTTGGTGGGAGGCGAGACCCAGTACTTC. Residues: CASSLVGGETQYF.

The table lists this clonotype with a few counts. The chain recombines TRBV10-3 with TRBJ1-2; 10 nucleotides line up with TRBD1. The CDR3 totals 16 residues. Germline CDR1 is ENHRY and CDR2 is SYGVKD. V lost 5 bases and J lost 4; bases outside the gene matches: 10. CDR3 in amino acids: CAISPDSTGGPYGYTF. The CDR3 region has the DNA TGTGCCATCAGTCCAGATTCGACAGGGGGCCCCTATGGCTACACCTTC.

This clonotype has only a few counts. The CDR3 sequence: CASSWVSYNEQFF. CDR3 bases: TGTGCCAGCTCCTGGGTATCCTACAATGAGCAGTTCTTC. V usage is TRBV7-9 and J usage is TRBJ2-1; D remains ambiguous. Germline V gives CDR1 SEHNR, CDR2 FQNEAQ (reference sequence). This CDR3 contains 13 residues. The germline V and J ends were trimmed by 8 bases and 1 base, with 9 bases remaining between them.

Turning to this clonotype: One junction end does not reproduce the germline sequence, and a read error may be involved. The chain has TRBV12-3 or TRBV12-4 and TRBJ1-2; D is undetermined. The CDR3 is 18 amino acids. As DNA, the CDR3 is TGTGCCCGCAGTTTAAAACTTGGTTGGCCGATCGCTAACTATGGCTACACCTTC. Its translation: CARSLKLGWPIANYGYTF.

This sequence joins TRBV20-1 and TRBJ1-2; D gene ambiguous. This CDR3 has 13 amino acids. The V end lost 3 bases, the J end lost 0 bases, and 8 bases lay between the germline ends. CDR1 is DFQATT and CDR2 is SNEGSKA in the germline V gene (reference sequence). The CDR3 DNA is TGCAGTGCTAGGCCTGTTCCTAACTATGGCTACACCTTC. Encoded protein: CSARPVPNYGYTF.

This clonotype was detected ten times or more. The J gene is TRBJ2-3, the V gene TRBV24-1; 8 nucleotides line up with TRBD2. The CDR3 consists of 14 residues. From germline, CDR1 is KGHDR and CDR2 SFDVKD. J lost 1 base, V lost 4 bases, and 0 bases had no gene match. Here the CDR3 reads CATSEAGGTDTQYF. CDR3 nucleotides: TGTGCCACCAGTGAAGCGGGAGGCACAGATACGCAGTATTTT.

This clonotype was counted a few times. The CDR3 DNA sequence: TGCGCCAGCAGCTTTGGACTTTCCTCTGAAGCTTTCTTT. This sequence encodes CASSFGLSSEAFF. The chain uses TRBV5-1 and TRBJ1-1; no clear D gene. The CDR3 length is 13 residues. Germline CDR1 and CDR2: SGHRS and YFSETQ. Trimming removed 2 bases from V and 6 bases from J, with 11 bases in between.

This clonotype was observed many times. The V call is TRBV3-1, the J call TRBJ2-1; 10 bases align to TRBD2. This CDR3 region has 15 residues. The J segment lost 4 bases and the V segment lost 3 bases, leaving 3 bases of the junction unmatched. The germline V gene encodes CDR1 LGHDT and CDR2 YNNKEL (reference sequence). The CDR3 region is CASSHGLADYNEQFF. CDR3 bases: TGTGCCAGCAGCCACGGACTAGCGGATTACAATGAGCAGTTCTTC.

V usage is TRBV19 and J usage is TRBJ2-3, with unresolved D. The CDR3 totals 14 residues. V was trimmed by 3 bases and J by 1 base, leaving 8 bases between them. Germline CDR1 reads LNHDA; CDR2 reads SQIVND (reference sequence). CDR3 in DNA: TGTGCCAGTAGTATTGTGGAAGGCACAGATACGCAGTATTTT. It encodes CASSIVEGTDTQYF.

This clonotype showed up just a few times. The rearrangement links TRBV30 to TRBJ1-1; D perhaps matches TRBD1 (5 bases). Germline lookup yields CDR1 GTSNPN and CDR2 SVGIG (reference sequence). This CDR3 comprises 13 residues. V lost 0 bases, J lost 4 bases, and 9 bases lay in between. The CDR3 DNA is TGTGCCTGGAGTGTTCGCGGGACCACTGAAGCTTTCTTT. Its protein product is CAWSVRGTTEAFF.

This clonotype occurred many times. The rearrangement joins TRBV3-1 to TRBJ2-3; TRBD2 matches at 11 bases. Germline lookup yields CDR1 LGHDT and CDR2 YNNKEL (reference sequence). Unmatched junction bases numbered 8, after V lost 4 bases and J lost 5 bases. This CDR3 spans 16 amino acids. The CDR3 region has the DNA TGTGCCAGCAGCCTTCATAGCGGGAGGGCCAAAGATACGCAGTATTTT. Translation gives CASSLHSGRAKDTQYF.

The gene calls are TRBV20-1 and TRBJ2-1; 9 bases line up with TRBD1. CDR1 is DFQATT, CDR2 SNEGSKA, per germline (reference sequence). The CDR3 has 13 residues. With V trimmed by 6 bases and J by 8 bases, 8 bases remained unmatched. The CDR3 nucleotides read TGCAGTGCACCCGGGACAGGGTTCGATGAGCAGTTCTTC. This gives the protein CSAPGTGFDEQFF.

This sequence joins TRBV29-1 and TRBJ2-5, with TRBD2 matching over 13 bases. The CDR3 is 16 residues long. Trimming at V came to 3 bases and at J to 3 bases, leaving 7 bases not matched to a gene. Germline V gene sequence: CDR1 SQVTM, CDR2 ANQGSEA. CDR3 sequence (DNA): TGCAGCGTTGACGGACTAGCGGGAGCTATGAAAGAGACCCAGTACTTC. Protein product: CSVDGLAGAMKETQYF.

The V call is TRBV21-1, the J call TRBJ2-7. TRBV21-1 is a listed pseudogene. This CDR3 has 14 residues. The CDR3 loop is CASSKESQSYEQYV. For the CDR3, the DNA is TGTGCCAGCAGCAAAGAGAGTCAGTCCTACGAGCAGTACGTC.

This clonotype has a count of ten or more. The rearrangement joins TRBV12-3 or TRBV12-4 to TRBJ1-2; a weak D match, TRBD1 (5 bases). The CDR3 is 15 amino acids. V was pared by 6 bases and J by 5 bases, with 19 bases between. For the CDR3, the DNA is TGTGCCAGCAGCTACAACCGGGACCCAATTTATGGCTACACCTTC. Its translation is CASSYNRDPIYGYTF.

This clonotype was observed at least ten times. In nucleotides, the CDR3 is TGCAGTGCTAGAGATTTAAATATGGATCTGAGGGAGCAGTACTTC. Amino acids: CSARDLNMDLREQYF. V gene TRBV20-1 combines with J gene TRBJ2-7; D gene unclear. CDR3 length: 15 residues. The germline V and J ends were trimmed by 0 bases and 7 bases, with 19 bases remaining between them. Germline V gene sequence: CDR1 DFQATT, CDR2 SNEGSKA (reference sequence).

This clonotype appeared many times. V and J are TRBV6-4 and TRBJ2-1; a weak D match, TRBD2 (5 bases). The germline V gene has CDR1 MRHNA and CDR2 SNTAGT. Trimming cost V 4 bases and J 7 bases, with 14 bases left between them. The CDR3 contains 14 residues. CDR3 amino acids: CASSAASTGNEQFF. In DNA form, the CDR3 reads TGTGCCAGCAGTGCTGCTAGTACGGGAAATGAGCAGTTCTTC.